The rows below give T cell receptor beta chains drawn from one sample of a study of beta chain features in type 1 diabetes. Assay used: immunoSEQ multiplex PCR; TCRdb lists only in-frame clones, some missing. The data contain fewer than 200,000 clones, 10% to 15% of them singletons. Sequenced: central memory CD4+ T cells from blood. The source of these receptors is a woman aged 18 to 35 in good health. The CDR3 runs from the conserved cysteine through the conserved F or W. D genes are given only for firm matches. For some rows the clone size is stated as once, few or many, or as a class when expanded; others skip it.

d_call j_call cdr3_length v_call clone_size cdr3_aa cdr3_nt
TRBD2 TRBJ2-1 15 TRBV18 few CASSLGTSGSNEQFF TGTGCCAGCTCACTCGGGACTAGCGGGAGCAATGAGCAGTTCTTC
. TRBJ2-2 14 TRBV9 . CASSVGTAPGELFF TGTGCCAGCAGCGTAGGAACCGCGCCCGGGGAGCTGTTTTTT
. TRBJ2-7 13 TRBV10-3 . CAISEQAWHEQYF TGTGCCATCAGTGAGCAGGCCTGGCACGAGCAGTACTTC
. TRBJ1-2 12 TRBV28 many CASSPSNYGYTF TGTGCCAGCAGTCCCAGTAACTATGGCTACACCTTC
TRBD1 TRBJ2-2 13 TRBV7-2 . CATRQGQGGELFF TGTGCCACCCGACAGGGGCAGGGCGGGGAGCTGTTTTTT
TRBD1 TRBJ2-7 18 TRBV19 . CASSSRLNTGGVWYEQYF TGTGCCAGTAGTTCACGACTCAACACAGGGGGCGTATGGTACGAGCAGTACTTC
TRBD2 TRBJ2-7 18 TRBV14 few CASSQRVAGGFRAYEQYF TGTGCCAGCAGCCAACGCGTTGCGGGAGGGTTCAGGGCCTACGAGCAGTACTTC
TRBD1 TRBJ2-1 18 TRBV5-4 . CASSPRSGSGTGTNEQFF TGTGCCAGCAGCCCACGGTCTGGGTCCGGGACAGGGACCAATGAGCAGTTCTTC
TRBD1 TRBJ2-3 15 TRBV6-5 . CASSYRGGRTDTQYF TGTGCCAGCAGTTACCGAGGGGGCCGTACAGATACGCAGTATTTT
. TRBJ2-7 14 TRBV19 few CASSIGTTGYEQYF TGTGCCAGTAGTATTGGGACGACAGGATACGAGCAGTACTTC